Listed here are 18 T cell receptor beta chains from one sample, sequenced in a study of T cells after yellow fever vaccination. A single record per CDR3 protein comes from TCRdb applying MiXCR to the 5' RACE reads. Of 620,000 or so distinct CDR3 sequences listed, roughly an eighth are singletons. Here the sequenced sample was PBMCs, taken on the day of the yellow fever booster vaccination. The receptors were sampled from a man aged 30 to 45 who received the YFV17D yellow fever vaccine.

The CDR3 nucleotides read TGCAGTGCTTATCACCCCCGGACGGGTACCTACGAGCAGTACTTC. This codes for CSAYHPRTGTYEQYF. The V and J genes are TRBV20-1 and TRBJ2-7; D gene ambiguous. The germline V gene has CDR1 DFQATT and CDR2 SNEGSKA (reference sequence). This CDR3 is 15 amino acids long. The germline V and J ends were trimmed by 5 bases and 2 bases, with 19 bases remaining between them.

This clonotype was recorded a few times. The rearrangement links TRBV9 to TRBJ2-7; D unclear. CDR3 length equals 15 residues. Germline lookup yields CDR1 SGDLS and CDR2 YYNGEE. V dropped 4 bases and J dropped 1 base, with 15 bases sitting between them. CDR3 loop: CASSSTSVMSYEQYF. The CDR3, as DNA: TGTGCCAGCAGCTCGACCAGCGTGATGTCCTACGAGCAGTACTTC.

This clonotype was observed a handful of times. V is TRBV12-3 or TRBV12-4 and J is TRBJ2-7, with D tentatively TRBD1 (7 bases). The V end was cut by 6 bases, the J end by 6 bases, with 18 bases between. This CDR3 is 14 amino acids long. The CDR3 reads CASRKSGTAGEQYF. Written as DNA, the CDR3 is TGTGCCAGCAGGAAGAGTGGGACAGCGGGCGAGCAGTACTTC.

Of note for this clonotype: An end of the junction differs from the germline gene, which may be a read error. The CDR3 DNA is TGTGCCGGCAGTGAAAGGCGAAACAATGAGCAGTTCTTC. Residues: CAGSERRNNEQFF. The chain has TRBV2 and TRBJ2-1, with no clear D. From germline, CDR1 is SNHLY and CDR2 FYNNEI. The CDR3 length is 13 residues.

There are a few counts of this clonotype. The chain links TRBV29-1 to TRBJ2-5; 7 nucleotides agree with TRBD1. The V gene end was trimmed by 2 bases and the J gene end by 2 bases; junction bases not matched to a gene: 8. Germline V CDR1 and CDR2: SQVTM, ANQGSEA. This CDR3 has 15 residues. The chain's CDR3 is CSVERHTGQQETQYF. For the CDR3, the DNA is TGCAGCGTTGAACGTCATACGGGACAGCAAGAGACCCAGTACTTC.

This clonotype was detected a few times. The CDR3 spells CASSLRPTGFNEQFF. The CDR3 DNA sequence: TGTGCCAGCAGTTTACGTCCGACAGGGTTCAATGAGCAGTTCTTC. V usage is TRBV27 and J usage is TRBJ2-1; 7 bases match TRBD1. Germline V gives CDR1 MNHEY, CDR2 SMNVEV (reference sequence). After removal of 2 bases from V and 6 bases from J, the junction contained 7 bases not matched to a gene. This CDR3 region has 15 residues.

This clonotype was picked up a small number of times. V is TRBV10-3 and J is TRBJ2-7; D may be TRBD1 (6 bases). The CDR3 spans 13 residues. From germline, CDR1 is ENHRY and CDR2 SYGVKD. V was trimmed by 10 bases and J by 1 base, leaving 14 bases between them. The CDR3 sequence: CATEPGTSYEQYF. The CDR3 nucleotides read TGTGCCACCGAACCCGGGACATCCTACGAGCAGTACTTC.

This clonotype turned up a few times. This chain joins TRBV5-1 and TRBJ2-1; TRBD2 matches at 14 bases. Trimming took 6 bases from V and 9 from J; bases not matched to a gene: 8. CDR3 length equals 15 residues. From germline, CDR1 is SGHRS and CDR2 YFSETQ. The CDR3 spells CASMTSGRAEGEQFF. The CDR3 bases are TGCGCCAGCATGACTAGCGGGAGGGCGGAGGGTGAGCAGTTCTTC.

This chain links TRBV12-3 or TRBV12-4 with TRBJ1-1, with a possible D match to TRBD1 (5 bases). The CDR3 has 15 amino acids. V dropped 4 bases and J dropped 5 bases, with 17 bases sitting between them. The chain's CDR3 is CASSSTTAGATEAFF. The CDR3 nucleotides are TGTGCCAGCAGTTCTACCACCGCTGGGGCGACTGAAGCTTTCTTT.

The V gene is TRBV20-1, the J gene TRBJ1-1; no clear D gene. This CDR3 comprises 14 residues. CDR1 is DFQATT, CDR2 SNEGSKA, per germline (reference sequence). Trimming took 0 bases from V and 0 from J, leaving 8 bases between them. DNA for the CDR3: TGCAGTGCTAGAGAAACAGCACTGAACACTGAAGCTTTCTTT. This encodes CSARETALNTEAFF.

The CDR3 DNA sequence: TGTGCCAGCGGAACAGGGGGCGCTTATCAGCCCCAGCATTTT. Translation: CASGTGGAYQPQHF. The V and J genes are TRBV27 and TRBJ1-5; 9 bases line up with TRBD1. Losses at the gene ends were 8 bases for V and 5 bases for J; bases not matched to a gene: 7. Germline V gene lookup returns CDR1 MNHEY and CDR2 SMNVEV (reference sequence). The CDR3 covers 14 residues.

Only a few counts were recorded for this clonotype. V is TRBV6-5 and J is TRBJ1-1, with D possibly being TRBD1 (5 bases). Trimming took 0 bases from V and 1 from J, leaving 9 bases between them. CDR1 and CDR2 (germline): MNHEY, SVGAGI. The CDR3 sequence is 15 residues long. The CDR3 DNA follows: TGTGCCAGCAGTTACTCGAGCAGGGCGAACACTGAAGCTTTCTTT. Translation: CASSYSSRANTEAFF.

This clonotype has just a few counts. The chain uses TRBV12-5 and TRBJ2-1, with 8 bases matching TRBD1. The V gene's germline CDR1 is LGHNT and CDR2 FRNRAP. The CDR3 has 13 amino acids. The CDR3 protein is CAGRTGTSNEQFF. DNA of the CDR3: TGTGCAGGCCGGACAGGGACCTCCAATGAGCAGTTCTTC.

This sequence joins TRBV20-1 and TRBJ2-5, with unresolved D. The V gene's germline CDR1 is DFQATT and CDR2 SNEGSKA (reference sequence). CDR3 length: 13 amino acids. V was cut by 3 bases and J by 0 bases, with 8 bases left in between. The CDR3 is CSASAGHQETQYF. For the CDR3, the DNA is TGCAGTGCTAGTGCCGGGCACCAAGAGACCCAGTACTTC.

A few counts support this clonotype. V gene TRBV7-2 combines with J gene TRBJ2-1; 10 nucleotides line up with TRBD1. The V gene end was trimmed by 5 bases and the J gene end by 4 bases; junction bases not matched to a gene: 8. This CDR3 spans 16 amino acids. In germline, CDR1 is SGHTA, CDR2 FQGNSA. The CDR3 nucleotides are TGTGCCAGCAGCCAGACAGGGGGCTTTCAATACAATGAGCAGTTCTTC. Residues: CASSQTGGFQYNEQFF.

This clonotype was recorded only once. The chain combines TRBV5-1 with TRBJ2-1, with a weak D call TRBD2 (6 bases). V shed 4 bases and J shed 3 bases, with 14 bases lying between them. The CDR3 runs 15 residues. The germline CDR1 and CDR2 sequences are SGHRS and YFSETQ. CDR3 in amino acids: CASSPEAGGYNEQFF. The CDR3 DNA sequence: TGCGCCAGCAGCCCGGAGGCCGGGGGCTACAATGAGCAGTTCTTC.

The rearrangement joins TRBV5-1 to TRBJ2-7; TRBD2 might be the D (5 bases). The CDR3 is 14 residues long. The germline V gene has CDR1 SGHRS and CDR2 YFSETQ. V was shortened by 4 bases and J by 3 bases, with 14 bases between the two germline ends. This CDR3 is CASSITSRDYEQYF. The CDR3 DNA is TGCGCCAGCAGCATCACTTCCCGGGACTACGAGCAGTACTTC.

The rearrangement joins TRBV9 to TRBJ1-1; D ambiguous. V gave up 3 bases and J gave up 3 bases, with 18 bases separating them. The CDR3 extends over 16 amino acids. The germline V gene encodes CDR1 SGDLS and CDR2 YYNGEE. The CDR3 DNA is TGTGCCAGCAGCGAGGGCCCGGGCCACGGGGACACTGAAGCTTTCTTT. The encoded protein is CASSEGPGHGDTEAFF.